Listed below are T cell receptor beta chains from one sample, sequenced in a study of cytomegalovirus exposure and HLA in healthy donors. This table comes from immunoSEQ multiplex PCR, and its TCRdb copy is limited to in-frame clones, with some not included. The table has fewer than 200,000 clones, roughly 80% seen once. The source material was PBMCs. The origin of the receptors is a girl aged 5 to 17 in good health and CMV-seropositive. Both conserved end residues are part of each CDR3. The order of the fields is clone size, J gene, V gene, CDR3 protein. Rows may omit the clone size; those that give it use once, few, many or a size class.

NA | TRBJ1-2 | TRBV11-2 | CASSTEGGANYGYTF
many | TRBJ1-1 | TRBV6-1 | CATGQGGGGTEAFF
once | TRBJ1-5 | TRBV28 | CASADRGRASNQPQHF
NA | TRBJ1-2 | TRBV28 | CASIPQGQASGYTF
NA | TRBJ2-7 | TRBV10-1 | CASSGDSRPYEQYF
NA | TRBJ2-7 | TRBV13 | CASSFRGLSYEQYF
NA | TRBJ1-6 | TRBV30 | CAWSVRGGYLDNSPLHF
NA | TRBJ1-1 | TRBV29-1 | CSVSGQGNTEAFF
NA | TRBJ2-7 | TRBV6-1 | CASSTTGSPYEQYF
NA | TRBJ1-2 | TRBV6-1 | CATLRDSSFYYGYTF
NA | TRBJ2-1 | TRBV4-2 | CASSQEETVNEQFF
NA | TRBJ1-1 | TRBV6-6 | CASPAKGQGANTEAFF
NA | TRBJ1-1 | TRBV10-3 | CAYGQGAGTEAFF
NA | TRBJ2-1 | TRBV28 | CASSLWGTSGYNEQFF
NA | TRBJ1-3 | TRBV6-5 | CASTGQGAPGNTIYF
NA | TRBJ2-7 | TRBV7-6 | CASSSLGYEQYF
few | TRBJ2-7 | TRBV28 | CASSYNRVLEQYF
NA | TRBJ2-7 | TRBV30 | CAWSTGEAYEQYF
NA | TRBJ2-1 | TRBV7-7 | CASRKLAGSSYNEQFF
few | TRBJ1-1 | TRBV5-6 | CASGSTGAWTEAFF
NA | TRBJ2-7 | TRBV7-9 | CSSSLGGEQYF
NA | TRBJ2-2 | TRBV5-1 | CASSTSRRGASGELFF
once | TRBJ2-3 | TRBV10-2 | CASGGLAGVADTQYF
NA | TRBJ1-4 | TRBV7-6 | CASSYRVSNEKLFF
NA | TRBJ1-6 | TRBV12-5 | CASGLVPTGYNSPLHF